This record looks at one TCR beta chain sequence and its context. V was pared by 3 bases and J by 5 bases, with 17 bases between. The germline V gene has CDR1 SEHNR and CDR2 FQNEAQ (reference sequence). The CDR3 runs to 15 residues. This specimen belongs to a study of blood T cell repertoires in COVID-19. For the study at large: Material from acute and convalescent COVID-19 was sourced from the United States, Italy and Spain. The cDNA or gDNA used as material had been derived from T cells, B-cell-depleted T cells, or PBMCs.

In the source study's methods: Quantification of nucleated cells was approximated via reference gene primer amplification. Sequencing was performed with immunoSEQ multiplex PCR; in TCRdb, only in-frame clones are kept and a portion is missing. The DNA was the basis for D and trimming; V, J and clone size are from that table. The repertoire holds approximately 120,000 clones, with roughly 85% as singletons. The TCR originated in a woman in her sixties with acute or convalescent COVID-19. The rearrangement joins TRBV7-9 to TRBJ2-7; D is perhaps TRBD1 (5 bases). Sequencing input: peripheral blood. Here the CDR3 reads CASSFSSQGANEQYF. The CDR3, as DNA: TGTGCCAGCAGCTTCTCCTCGCAGGGTGCCAACGAGCAGTACTTC. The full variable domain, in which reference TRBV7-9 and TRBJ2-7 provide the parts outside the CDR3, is DTGVSQNPRHKITKRGQNVTFRCDPISEHNRLYWYRQTLGQGPEFLTYFQNEAQLEKSRLLSDRFSAERPKGSFSTLEIQRTEQGDSAMYLCASSFSSQGANEQYFGPGTRLTVT.